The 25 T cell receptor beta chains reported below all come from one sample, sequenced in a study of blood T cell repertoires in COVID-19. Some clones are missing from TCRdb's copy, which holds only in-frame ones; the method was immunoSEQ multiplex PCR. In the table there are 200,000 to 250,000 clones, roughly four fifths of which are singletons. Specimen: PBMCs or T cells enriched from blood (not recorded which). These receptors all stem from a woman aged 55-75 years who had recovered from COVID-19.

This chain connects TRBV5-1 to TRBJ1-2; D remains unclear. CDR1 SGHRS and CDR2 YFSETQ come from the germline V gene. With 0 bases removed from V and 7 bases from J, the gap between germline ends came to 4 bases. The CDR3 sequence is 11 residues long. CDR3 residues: CASSLAGGYTF. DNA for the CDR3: TGCGCCAGCAGCTTGGCCGGTGGCTACACCTTC.

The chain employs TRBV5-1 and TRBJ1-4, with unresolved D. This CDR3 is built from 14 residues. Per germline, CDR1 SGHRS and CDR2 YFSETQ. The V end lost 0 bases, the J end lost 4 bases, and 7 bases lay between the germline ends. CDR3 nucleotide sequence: TGCGCCAGCAGCTTGGGGCAGGTTAATGAAAAACTGTTTTTT. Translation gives CASSLGQVNEKLFF.

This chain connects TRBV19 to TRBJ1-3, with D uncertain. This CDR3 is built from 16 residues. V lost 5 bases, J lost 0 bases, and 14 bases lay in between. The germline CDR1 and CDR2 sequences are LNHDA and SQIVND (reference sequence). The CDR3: CASSVSGPLSGNTIYF. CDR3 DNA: TGTGCCAGTAGTGTCAGCGGACCGCTCTCTGGAAACACCATATATTTT.

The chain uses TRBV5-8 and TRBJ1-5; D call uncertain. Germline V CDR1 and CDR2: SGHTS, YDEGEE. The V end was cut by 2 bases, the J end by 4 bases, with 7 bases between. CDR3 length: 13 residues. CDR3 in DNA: TGTGCCAGCAGCTTAGACGGGAATCAGCCCCAGCATTTT. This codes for CASSLDGNQPQHF.

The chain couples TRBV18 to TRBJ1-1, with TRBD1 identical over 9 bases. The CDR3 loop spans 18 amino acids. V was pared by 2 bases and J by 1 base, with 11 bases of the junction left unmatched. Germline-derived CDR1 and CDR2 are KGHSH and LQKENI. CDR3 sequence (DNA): TGTGCCAGCTCACCATTTCGAGGGACAGGGATGAAGAACACTGAAGCTTTCTTT. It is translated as CASSPFRGTGMKNTEAFF.

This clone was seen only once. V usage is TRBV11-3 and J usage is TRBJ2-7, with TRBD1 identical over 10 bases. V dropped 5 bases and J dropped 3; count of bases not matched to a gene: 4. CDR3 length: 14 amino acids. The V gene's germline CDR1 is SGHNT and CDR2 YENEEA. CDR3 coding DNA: TGTGCCAGCAGCCGAGGACAGGGGGACTACGAGCAGTACTTC. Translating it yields CASSRGQGDYEQYF. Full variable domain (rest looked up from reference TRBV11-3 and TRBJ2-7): EAGVVQSPRYKIIEKKQPVAFWCNPISGHNTLYWYLQNLGQGPELLIRYENEEAVDDSQLPKDRFSAERLKGVDSTLKIQPAELGDSAVYLCASSRGQGDYEQYFGPGTRLTVT.

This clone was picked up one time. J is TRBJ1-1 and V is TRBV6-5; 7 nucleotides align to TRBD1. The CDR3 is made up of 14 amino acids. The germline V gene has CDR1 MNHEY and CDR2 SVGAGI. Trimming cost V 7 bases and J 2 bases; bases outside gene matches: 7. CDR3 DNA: TGTGCCAGCACTATGGACAGGAAAAACACTGAAGCTTTCTTT. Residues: CASTMDRKNTEAFF.

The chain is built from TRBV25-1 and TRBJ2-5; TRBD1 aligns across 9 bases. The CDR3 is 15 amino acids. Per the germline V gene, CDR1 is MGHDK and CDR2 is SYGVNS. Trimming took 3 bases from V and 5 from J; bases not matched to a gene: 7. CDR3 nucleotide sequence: TGTGCCAGCAGTGACCCCGGGACAGGGTCGGAGACCCAGTACTTC. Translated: CASSDPGTGSETQYF.

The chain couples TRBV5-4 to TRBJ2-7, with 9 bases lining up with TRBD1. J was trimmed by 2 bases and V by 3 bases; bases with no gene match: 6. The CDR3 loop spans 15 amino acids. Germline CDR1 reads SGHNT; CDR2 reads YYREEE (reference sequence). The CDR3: CASSSKQGAAYEQYF. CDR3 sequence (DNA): TGTGCCAGCAGCTCTAAACAGGGGGCCGCCTACGAGCAGTACTTC.

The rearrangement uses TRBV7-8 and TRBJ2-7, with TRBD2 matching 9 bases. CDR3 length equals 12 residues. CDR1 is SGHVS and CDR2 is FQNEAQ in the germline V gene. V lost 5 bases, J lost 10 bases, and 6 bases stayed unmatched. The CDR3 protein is CASSRSGGPQYF. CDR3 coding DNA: TGTGCCAGCAGCCGTAGCGGGGGACCTCAGTACTTC.

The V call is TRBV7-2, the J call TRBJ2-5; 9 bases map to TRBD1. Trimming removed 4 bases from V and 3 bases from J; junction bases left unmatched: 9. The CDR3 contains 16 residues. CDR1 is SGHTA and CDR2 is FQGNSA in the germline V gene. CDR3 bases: TGTGCCAGCAGCTACGCCCTACAGGGGGCAAAAGAGACCCAGTACTTC. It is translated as CASSYALQGAKETQYF.

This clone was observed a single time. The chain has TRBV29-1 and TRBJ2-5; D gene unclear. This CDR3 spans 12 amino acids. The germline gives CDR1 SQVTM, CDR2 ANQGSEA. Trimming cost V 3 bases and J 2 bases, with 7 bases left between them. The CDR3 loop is CSVEIQQETQYF. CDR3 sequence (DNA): TGCAGCGTTGAGATCCAGCAAGAGACCCAGTACTTC.

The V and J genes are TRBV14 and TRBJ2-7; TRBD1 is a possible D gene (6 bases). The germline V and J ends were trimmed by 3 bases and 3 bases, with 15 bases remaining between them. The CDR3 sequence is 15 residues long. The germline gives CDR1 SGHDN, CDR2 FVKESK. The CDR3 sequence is CASSHSRDNVYEQYF. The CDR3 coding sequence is TGTGCCAGCAGCCACAGTCGGGACAACGTCTACGAGCAGTACTTC.

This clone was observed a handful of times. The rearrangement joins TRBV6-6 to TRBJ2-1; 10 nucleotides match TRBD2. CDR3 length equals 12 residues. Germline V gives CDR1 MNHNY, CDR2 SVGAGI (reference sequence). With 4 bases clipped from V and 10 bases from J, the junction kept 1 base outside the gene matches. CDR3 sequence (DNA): TGTGCCAGCAGTTCGACTAGCGGGGAGCAGTTCTTC. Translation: CASSSTSGEQFF.

In DNA, the CDR3 is TGTGCCAGCACCGTTTCCGAAAAACTGTTTTTT. It yields the protein CASTVSEKLFF. This chain connects TRBV12-3 or TRBV12-4 to TRBJ1-4; D remains unclear. The CDR3 contains 11 residues. The ends were cut back, 7 bases at V and 8 bases at J, with 8 bases in the middle.

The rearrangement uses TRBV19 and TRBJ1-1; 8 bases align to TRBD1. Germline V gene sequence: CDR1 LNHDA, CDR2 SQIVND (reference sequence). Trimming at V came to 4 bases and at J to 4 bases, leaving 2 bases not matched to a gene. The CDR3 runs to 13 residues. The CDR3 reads CASSNRGSTEAFF. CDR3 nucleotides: TGTGCCAGTAGTAACAGGGGGTCCACTGAAGCTTTCTTT.

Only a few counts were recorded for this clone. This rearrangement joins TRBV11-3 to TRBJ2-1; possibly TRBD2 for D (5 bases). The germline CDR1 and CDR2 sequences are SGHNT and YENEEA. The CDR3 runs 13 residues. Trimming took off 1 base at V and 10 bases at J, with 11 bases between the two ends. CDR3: CASSLGAVSEQFF. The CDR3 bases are TGTGCCAGCAGCTTAGGAGCGGTGTCGGAGCAGTTCTTC.

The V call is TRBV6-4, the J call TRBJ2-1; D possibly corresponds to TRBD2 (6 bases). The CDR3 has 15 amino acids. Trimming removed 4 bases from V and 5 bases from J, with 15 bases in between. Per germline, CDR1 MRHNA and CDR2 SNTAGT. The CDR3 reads CASSAGRFAHNEQFF. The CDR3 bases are TGTGCCAGCAGTGCAGGGAGGTTTGCGCACAATGAGCAGTTCTTC.

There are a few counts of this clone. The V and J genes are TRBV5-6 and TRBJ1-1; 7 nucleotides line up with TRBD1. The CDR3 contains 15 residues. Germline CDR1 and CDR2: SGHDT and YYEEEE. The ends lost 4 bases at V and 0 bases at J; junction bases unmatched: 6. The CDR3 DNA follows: TGTGCCAGCAGCCCCCTTGACAGGGTGAACACTGAAGCTTTCTTT. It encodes CASSPLDRVNTEAFF. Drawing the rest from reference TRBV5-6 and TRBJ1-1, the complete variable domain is DAGVTQSPTHLIKTRGQQVTLRCSPKSGHDTVSWYQQALGQGPQFIFQYYEEEERQRGNFPDRFSGHQFPNYSSELNVNALLLGDSALYLCASSPLDRVNTEAFFGQGTRLTVV.

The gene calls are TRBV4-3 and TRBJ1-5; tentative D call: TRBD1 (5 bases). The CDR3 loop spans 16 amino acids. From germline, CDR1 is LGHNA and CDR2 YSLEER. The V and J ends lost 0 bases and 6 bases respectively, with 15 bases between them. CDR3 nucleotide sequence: TGCGCCAGCAGCCAAGATTTTTCGGGGGGAGTTCAGCCCCAGCATTTT. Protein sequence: CASSQDFSGGVQPQHF.

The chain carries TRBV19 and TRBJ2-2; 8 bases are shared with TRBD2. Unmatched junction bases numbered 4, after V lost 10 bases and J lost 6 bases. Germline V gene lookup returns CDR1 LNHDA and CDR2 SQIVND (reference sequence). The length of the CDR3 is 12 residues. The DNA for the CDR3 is TGTGCCACTTTGCGGGGGGCCGGGGAGCTGTTTTTT. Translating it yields CATLRGAGELFF.

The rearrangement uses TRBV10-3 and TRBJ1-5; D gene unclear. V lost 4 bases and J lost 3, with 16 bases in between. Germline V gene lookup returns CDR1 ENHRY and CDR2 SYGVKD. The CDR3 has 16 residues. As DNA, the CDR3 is TGTGCCATCAGTGCTTCCCCGGCAGGCCCCAATCAGCCCCAGCATTTT. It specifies CAISASPAGPNQPQHF.

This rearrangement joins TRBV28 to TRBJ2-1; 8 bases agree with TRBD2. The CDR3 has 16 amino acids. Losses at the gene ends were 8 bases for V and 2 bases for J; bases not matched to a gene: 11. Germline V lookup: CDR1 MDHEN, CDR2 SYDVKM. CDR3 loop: CASDEAGSGAYNEQFF. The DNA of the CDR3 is TGTGCCAGCGATGAGGCGGGTAGCGGGGCCTACAATGAGCAGTTCTTC.

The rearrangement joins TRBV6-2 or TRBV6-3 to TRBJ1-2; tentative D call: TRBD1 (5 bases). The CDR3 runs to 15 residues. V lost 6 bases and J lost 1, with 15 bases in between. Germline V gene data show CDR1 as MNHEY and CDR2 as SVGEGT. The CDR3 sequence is CASSPGTHSNYGYTF. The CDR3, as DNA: TGTGCCAGCAGCCCCGGGACTCACAGTAACTATGGCTACACCTTC.

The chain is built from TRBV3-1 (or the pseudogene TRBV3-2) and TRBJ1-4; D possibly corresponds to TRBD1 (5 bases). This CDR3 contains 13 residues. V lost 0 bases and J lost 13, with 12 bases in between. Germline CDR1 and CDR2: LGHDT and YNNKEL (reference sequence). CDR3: CASSQDQGQRLFF. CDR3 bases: TGTGCCAGCAGCCAAGACCAGGGCCAGAGACTGTTTTTT.